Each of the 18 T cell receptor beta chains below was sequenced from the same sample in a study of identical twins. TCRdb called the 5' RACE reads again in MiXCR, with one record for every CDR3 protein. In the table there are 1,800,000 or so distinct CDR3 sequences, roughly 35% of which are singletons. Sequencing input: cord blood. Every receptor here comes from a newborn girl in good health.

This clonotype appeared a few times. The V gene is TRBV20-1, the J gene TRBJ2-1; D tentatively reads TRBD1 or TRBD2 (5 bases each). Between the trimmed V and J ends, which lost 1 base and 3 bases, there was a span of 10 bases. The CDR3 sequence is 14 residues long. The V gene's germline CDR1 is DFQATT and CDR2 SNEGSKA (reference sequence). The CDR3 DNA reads TGCAGTGCTAGAGGGGACGTAGGCTACAATGAGCAGTTCTTC. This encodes CSARGDVGYNEQFF.

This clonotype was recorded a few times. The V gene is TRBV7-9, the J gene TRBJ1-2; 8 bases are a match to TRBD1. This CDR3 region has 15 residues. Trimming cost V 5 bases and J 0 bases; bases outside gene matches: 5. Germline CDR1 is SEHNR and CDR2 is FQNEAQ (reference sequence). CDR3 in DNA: TGTGCCAGCAGCCAAGGGGACAGGACTAACTATGGCTACACCTTC. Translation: CASSQGDRTNYGYTF.

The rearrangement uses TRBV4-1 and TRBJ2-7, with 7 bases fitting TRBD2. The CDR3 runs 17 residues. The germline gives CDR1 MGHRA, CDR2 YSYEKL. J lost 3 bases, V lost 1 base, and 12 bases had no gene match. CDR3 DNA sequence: TGCGCCAGCAGCCAAGGGGGAGGGAAAACGGGCAACTACGAGCAGTACTTC. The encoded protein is CASSQGGGKTGNYEQYF.

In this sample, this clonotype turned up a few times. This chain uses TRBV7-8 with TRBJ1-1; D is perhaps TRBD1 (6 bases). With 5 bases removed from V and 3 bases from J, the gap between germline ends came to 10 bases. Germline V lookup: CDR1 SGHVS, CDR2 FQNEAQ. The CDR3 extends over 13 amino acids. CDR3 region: CASSGTLYTEAFF. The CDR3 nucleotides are TGTGCCAGCAGCGGGACACTTTACACTGAAGCTTTCTTT.

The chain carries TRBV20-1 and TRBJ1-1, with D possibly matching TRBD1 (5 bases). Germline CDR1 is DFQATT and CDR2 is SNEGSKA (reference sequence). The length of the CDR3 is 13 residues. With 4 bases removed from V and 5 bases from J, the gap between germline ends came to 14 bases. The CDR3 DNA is TGCAGTGCTATCAAAAGGGGAGGTACTGAAGCTTTCTTT. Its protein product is CSAIKRGGTEAFF.

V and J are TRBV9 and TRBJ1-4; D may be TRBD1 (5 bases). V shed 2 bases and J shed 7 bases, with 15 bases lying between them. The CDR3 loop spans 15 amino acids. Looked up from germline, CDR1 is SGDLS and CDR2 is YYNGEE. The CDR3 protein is CASSVAGALSEKLFF. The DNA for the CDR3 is TGTGCCAGCAGCGTCGCCGGGGCGTTAAGTGAAAAACTGTTTTTT.

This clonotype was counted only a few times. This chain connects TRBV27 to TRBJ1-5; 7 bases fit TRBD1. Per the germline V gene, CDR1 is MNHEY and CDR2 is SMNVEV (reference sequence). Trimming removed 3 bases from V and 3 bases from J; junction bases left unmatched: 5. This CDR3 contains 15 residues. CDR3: CASSLKRGPNQPQHF. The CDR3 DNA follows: TGTGCCAGCAGTTTGAAGAGGGGGCCCAATCAGCCCCAGCATTTT.

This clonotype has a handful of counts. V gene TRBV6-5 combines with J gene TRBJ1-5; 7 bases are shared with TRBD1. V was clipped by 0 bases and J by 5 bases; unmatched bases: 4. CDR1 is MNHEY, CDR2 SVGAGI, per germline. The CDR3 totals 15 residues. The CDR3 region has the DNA TGTGCCAGCAGTTACTCTAAGGGGGCGCATCAGCCCCAGCATTTT. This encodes CASSYSKGAHQPQHF.

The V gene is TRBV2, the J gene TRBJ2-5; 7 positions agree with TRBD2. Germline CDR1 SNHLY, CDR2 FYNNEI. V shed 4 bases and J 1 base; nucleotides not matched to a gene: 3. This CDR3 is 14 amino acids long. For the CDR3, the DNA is TGTGCCAGCAGTGGGGGGACTACCCAAGAGACCCAGTACTTC. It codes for CASSGGTTQETQYF.

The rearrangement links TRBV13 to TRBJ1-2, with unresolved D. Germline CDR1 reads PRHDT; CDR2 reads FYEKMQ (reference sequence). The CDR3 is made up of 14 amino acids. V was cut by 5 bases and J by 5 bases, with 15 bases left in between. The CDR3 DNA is TGTGCCAGCAGCCCCCGAGTAGCTCCTTATGGCTACACCTTC. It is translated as CASSPRVAPYGYTF.

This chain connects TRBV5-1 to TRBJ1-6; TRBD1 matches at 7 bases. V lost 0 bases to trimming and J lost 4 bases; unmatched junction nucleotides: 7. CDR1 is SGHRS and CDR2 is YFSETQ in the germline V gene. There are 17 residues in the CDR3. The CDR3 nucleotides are TGCGCCAGCAGCTTGGGACAGGGATATATATATAATTCACCCCTCCACTTT. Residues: CASSLGQGYIYNSPLHF.

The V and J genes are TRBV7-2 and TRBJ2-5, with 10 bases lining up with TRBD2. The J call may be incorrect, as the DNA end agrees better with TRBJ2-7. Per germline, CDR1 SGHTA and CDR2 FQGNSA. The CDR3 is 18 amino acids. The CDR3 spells CASSLGSSGLAVPYEQYF. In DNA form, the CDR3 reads TGTGCCAGCAGCTTAGGATCATCTGGACTAGCGGTCCCCTACGAGCAGTACTTC.

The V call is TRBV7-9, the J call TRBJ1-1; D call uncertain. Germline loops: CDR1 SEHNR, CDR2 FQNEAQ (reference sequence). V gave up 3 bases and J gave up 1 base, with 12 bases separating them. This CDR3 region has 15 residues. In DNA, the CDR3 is TGTGCCAGCAGCTTGCATGGATCAAAGAACACTGAAGCTTTCTTT. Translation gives CASSLHGSKNTEAFF.

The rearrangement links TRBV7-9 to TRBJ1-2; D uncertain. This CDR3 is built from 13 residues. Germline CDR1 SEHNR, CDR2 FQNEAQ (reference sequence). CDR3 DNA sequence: TGTGCTCCCGGCAAGTCCTCGGGAGATGGCTACACCTTC. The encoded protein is CAPGKSSGDGYTF.

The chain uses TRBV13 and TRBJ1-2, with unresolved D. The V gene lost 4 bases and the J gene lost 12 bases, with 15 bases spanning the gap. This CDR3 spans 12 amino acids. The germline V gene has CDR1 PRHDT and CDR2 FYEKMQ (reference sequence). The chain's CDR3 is CASSSLGPLNTF. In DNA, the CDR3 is TGTGCCAGCAGCTCATTAGGGCCCCTGAACACCTTC.

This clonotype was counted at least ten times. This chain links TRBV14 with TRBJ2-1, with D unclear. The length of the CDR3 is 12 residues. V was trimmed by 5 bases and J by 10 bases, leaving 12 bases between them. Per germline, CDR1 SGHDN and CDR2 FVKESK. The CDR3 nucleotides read TGTGCCAGCAGCTACTCCTTGGGAGAGCAGTTCTTC. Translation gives CASSYSLGEQFF.

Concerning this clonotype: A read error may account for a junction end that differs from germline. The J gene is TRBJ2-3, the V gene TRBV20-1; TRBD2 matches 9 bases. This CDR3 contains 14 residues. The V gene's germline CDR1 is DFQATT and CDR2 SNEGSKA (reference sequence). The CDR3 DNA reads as TGCGGTGCTATTAAGCGGGGGGCCACAGATACGCAGTATTTT. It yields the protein CGAIKRGATDTQYF.

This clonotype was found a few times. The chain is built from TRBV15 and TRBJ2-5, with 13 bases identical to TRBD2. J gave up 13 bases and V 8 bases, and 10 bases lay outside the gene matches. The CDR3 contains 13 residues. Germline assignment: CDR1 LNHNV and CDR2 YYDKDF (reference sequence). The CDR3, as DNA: TGTGCCACCCGACTAGCGGGGGGCCAAGGTCGGTACTTC. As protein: CATRLAGGQGRYF.